This TCR beta chain was sequenced in a study of blood T cell repertoires in COVID-19. Background on the study: The United States, Italy and Spain were the sources of the acute and convalescent COVID-19 samples. PBMCs, B-cell-depleted T cells, or T cells were the source of the cDNA or gDNA that made up the material.

Here immunoSEQ multiplex PCR was the method, and the copy in TCRdb shows in-frame clones only, minus some. The sample has approximately 300,000 clones, about 85% seen once; the top ten hold roughly 2%. The sample comprised peripheral blood. This TCR was recovered from a woman between 45 and 65 years old who had recovered from COVID-19.

CDR3 amino acids: CASSYPVSSGVNEQFF. The DNA of the CDR3 is TGTGCCAGCAGCTACCCAGTTTCAAGCGGGGTCAATGAGCAGTTCTTC. The chain employs TRBV7-6 and TRBJ2-1; 7 nucleotides agree with TRBD2. V shed 4 bases and J 6 bases; nucleotides not matched to a gene: 12. Germline CDR1 reads SGHVS; CDR2 reads FNYEAQ. The CDR3 totals 16 residues.